These 29 T cell receptor beta chains were sequenced from one sample in a study of cytomegalovirus exposure and HLA in healthy donors. Amplification used 60 Vbeta primers and 13 Jbeta primers. Only in-frame clones appear in the TCRdb table, and some are missing; sequencing was by immunoSEQ multiplex PCR. Of roughly 180,000 clones in the sample, approximately 86% were seen once. Sequencing input: PBMCs. The receptors stem from a male donor in good health and CMV-seronegative.

The chain uses TRBV2 and TRBJ2-5; TRBD1 might be the D (6 bases). CDR1 and CDR2 (germline): SNHLY, FYNNEI. The germline V and J ends were trimmed by 6 bases and 5 bases, with 10 bases remaining between them. The CDR3 runs to 12 residues. The CDR3 DNA sequence: TGTGCCAGCAGGGACAGAGTGGAGACCCAGTACTTC. Translation gives CASRDRVETQYF.

In regard to this clone: One end of the junction varies from germline; a read error may be responsible. This rearrangement joins TRBV7-9 to TRBJ2-4, with TRBD2 identical over 10 bases. Germline lookup yields CDR1 SEHNR and CDR2 FQNEAQ (reference sequence). CDR3 size: 18 residues. This CDR3 is CSSSLGGTSEIRENIQYF. CDR3 DNA sequence: TGTTCCAGCAGCTTAGGCGGGACTAGCGAAATTAGGGAAAACATTCAGTACTTC.

In this sample, this clone turned up once. The chain uses TRBV10-2 and TRBJ1-1, with 7 bases lining up with TRBD1. CDR1 is WSHSY, CDR2 SAAADI, per germline. The CDR3 consists of 13 residues. V gave up 7 bases and J gave up 0 bases; unmatched junction bases: 2. The CDR3 loop reads CASIQGMNTEAFF. The CDR3 DNA reads TGCGCCAGCATACAGGGGATGAACACTGAAGCTTTCTTT.

The chain recombines TRBV19 with TRBJ2-5; perhaps TRBD2 as D (6 bases). The ends were cut back, 6 bases at V and 5 bases at J, with 25 bases in the middle. The CDR3 is made up of 17 amino acids. Germline V gene data show CDR1 as LNHDA and CDR2 as SQIVND (reference sequence). The CDR3 sequence: CASSPIGRRGGGETQYF. DNA for the CDR3: TGTGCCAGTAGCCCCATTGGGAGGCGCGGTGGGGGGGAGACCCAGTACTTC.

This sequence joins TRBV6-6 and TRBJ2-2, with D unclear. With 7 bases removed from V and 1 base from J, the gap between germline ends came to 7 bases. Germline CDR1 reads MNHNY; CDR2 reads SVGAGI (reference sequence). This CDR3 contains 13 residues. CDR3 DNA: TGTGCCAGCATCCTACGGAACACCGGGGAGCTGTTTTTT. Encoded protein: CASILRNTGELFF.

This chain connects TRBV14 to TRBJ1-2; the match to TRBD1 covers 9 bases. The CDR3 covers 16 residues. The germline V gene has CDR1 SGHDN and CDR2 FVKESK. V was pared by 4 bases and J by 7 bases, with 13 bases of the junction left unmatched. The CDR3 region has the DNA TGTGCCAGCAGCCTACTCCCGGGACAGGGTCCGGGTGGCTACACCTTC. Its protein product is CASSLLPGQGPGGYTF. The full variable domain, rest sourced from reference TRBV14 and TRBJ1-2, is EAGVTQFPSHSVIEKGQTVTLRCDPISGHDNLYWYRRVMGKEIKFLLHFVKESKQDESGMPNNRFLAERTGGTYSTLKVQPAELEDSGVYFCASSLLPGQGPGGYTFGSGTRLTVV.

The chain recombines TRBV11-2 with TRBJ2-1; TRBD2 matches 7 bases. J lost 3 bases, V lost 1 base, and 3 bases had no gene match. This CDR3 is built from 15 residues. Germline-derived CDR1 and CDR2 are SGHAT and FQNNGV. CDR3 nucleotide sequence: TGTGCCAGCAGCTTAGTCGGGAGGATCTACAATGAGCAGTTCTTC. Amino acids: CASSLVGRIYNEQFF.

The chain carries TRBV19 and TRBJ2-3; D is perhaps TRBD2 (6 bases). V lost 11 bases and J lost 3, with 15 bases in between. Germline-derived CDR1 and CDR2 are LNHDA and SQIVND (reference sequence). The CDR3 length is 13 residues. Written as DNA, the CDR3 is TGTGCCGCCTCTTGGAGGGCAACAGATACGCAGTATTTT. The encoded protein is CAASWRATDTQYF.

This sequence joins TRBV9 and TRBJ2-3, with 11 bases lining up with TRBD2. The CDR3 extends over 13 amino acids. V shed 3 bases and J 6 bases; nucleotides not matched to a gene: 0. Germline assignment: CDR1 SGDLS and CDR2 YYNGEE. This chain's CDR3 is CASSASGGDTQYF. As DNA, the CDR3 is TGTGCCAGCAGCGCTAGCGGGGGGGATACGCAGTATTTT.

V gene TRBV5-4 combines with J gene TRBJ2-5; 8 bases map to TRBD2. Germline CDR1 reads SGHNT; CDR2 reads YYREEE (reference sequence). The CDR3 covers 17 residues. With 3 bases clipped from V and 5 bases from J, the junction kept 15 bases outside the gene matches. Here the CDR3 reads CASSSGGGTRPRETQYF. The CDR3 nucleotides are TGTGCCAGCAGCTCCGGGGGCGGGACTAGACCTCGGGAGACCCAGTACTTC.

V is TRBV5-4 and J is TRBJ1-1, with 9 bases fitting TRBD1. The CDR3 length is 19 residues. From germline, CDR1 is SGHNT and CDR2 YYREEE (reference sequence). With 0 bases clipped from V and 4 bases from J, the junction kept 16 bases outside the gene matches. The CDR3 region is CASSLALISTGGGGTEAFF. The CDR3 DNA sequence: TGTGCCAGCAGCTTGGCCCTTATCTCGACAGGGGGGGGTGGCACTGAAGCTTTCTTT.

The chain employs TRBV7-9 and TRBJ1-1; the D is unclear. This CDR3 region has 13 residues. Looked up from germline, CDR1 is SEHNR and CDR2 is FQNEAQ (reference sequence). The germline V and J ends were trimmed by 4 bases and 3 bases, with 9 bases remaining between them. The CDR3 DNA reads TGTGCCAGCAGCTCCGCTGGGCACACTGAAGCTTTCTTT. Translated: CASSSAGHTEAFF.

The gene calls are TRBV5-1 and TRBJ1-4, with TRBD1 matching over 7 bases. The trim removed 3 bases at V and 2 bases at J, leaving 7 bases unmatched. The CDR3 runs 16 residues. CDR1 and CDR2 from the germline V gene are SGHRS and YFSETQ. CDR3 sequence (DNA): TGCGCCAGCAGCTCGCGACAGGGTGCTACTAATGAAAAACTGTTTTTT. It encodes CASSSRQGATNEKLFF. Full variable domain (remainder filled in from reference TRBV5-1 and TRBJ1-4): KAGVTQTPRYLIKTRGQQVTLSCSPISGHRSVSWYQQTPGQGLQFLFEYFSETQRNKGNFPGRFSGRQFSNSRSEMNVSTLELGDSALYLCASSSRQGATNEKLFFGSGTQLSVL.

V gene TRBV7-9 combines with J gene TRBJ2-1; D may be TRBD2 (6 bases). Trimming left V 5 bases short and J 6 bases short, with 20 bases between. Germline CDR1 reads SEHNR; CDR2 reads FQNEAQ (reference sequence). The CDR3 totals 16 residues. The CDR3 loop reads CASSPYGGGIANEQFF. CDR3 nucleotide sequence: TGTGCCAGCAGCCCCTACGGGGGAGGTATTGCCAATGAGCAGTTCTTC.

The chain is built from TRBV15 and TRBJ1-4; 9 bases are shared with TRBD1. Per germline, CDR1 LNHNV and CDR2 YYDKDF (reference sequence). The CDR3 has 15 residues. Trimming cost V 2 bases and J 7 bases; bases outside gene matches: 5. The CDR3 nucleotides read TGTGCCACCAGCAGAACGGGACAGGGAACTGAAAAACTGTTTTTT. Encoded protein: CATSRTGQGTEKLFF.

V is TRBV4-2 and J is TRBJ2-7; the match to TRBD1 covers 9 bases. The CDR3 spans 16 residues. The germline CDR1 and CDR2 sequences are LGHNA and YNFKEQ. The junction had 9 bases not matched to a gene; V was cut back by 1 base and J by 5 bases. CDR3 DNA: TGTGCCAGCAGCCAAGCCAGGGACAGGGCCCGACACGAGCAGTACTTC. Protein: CASSQARDRARHEQYF.

The chain carries TRBV7-8 and TRBJ1-2, with a possible D match to TRBD1 (6 bases). The CDR3 totals 15 residues. V lost 0 bases to trimming and J lost 0 bases, with 8 bases between them. Germline lookup yields CDR1 SGHVS and CDR2 FQNEAQ. Here the CDR3 reads CASSLAQGTNYGYTF. The CDR3 DNA reads as TGTGCCAGCAGCTTAGCCCAGGGGACTAACTATGGCTACACCTTC.

The chain carries TRBV15 and TRBJ1-1; 9 bases line up with TRBD1. The CDR3 runs 17 residues. V gave up 2 bases and J gave up 0 bases; unmatched junction bases: 7. Germline V gene data show CDR1 as LNHNV and CDR2 as YYDKDF (reference sequence). CDR3 loop: CATSRFTGGGLNTEAFF. The CDR3 bases are TGTGCCACCAGCAGATTCACAGGGGGCGGATTGAACACTGAAGCTTTCTTT.

This clone was observed a few times. The J gene is TRBJ1-1, the V gene TRBV7-9; TRBD1 matches at 9 bases. CDR1 and CDR2 (germline): SEHNR, FQNEAQ (reference sequence). V dropped 1 base and J dropped 6; count of bases not matched to a gene: 9. CDR3 length: 16 residues. The CDR3 DNA reads TGTGCCAGCAGCTTAGTCGGGACAGGGCCATCCGCTGAAGCTTTCTTT. Protein sequence: CASSLVGTGPSAEAFF.

The chain joins TRBV9 to TRBJ2-3; TRBD2 aligns across 12 bases. V dropped 2 bases and J dropped 6; count of bases not matched to a gene: 10. CDR3 length: 17 amino acids. Looked up from germline, CDR1 is SGDLS and CDR2 is YYNGEE. CDR3 loop: CASSVVSSGGASDTQYF. The DNA for the CDR3 is TGTGCCAGCAGCGTTGTTTCTAGCGGGGGGGCCTCGGATACGCAGTATTTT. The full variable domain, with the rest looked up from reference TRBV9 and TRBJ2-3, is DSGVTQTPKHLITATGQRVTLRCSPRSGDLSVYWYQQSLDQGLQFLIQYYNGEERAKGNILERFSAQQFPDLHSELNLSSLELGDSALYFCASSVVSSGGASDTQYFGPGTRLTVL.

This clone was recorded only once. This chain joins TRBV15 and TRBJ2-5; the match to TRBD1 covers 9 bases. There are 13 residues in the CDR3. V dropped 8 bases and J dropped 3; count of bases not matched to a gene: 4. The germline gives CDR1 LNHNV, CDR2 YYDKDF (reference sequence). The CDR3 nucleotides are TGTGCCACCCGGACAGGGGTGGAAGAGACCCAGTACTTC. Protein sequence: CATRTGVEETQYF.

This clone has only a few counts. The V and J genes are TRBV5-1 and TRBJ1-1, with TRBD1 matching 8 bases. V lost 4 bases to trimming and J lost 2 bases; unmatched junction nucleotides: 7. CDR3 length equals 15 residues. CDR1 and CDR2 from the germline V gene are SGHRS and YFSETQ. The DNA of the CDR3 is TGCGCCAGCAGCCCGACAGGGGAGGGAAACACTGAAGCTTTCTTT. The encoded protein is CASSPTGEGNTEAFF.

The V gene is TRBV5-1, the J gene TRBJ1-4, with 8 bases aligning to TRBD1. Trimming removed 2 bases from V and 3 bases from J; junction bases left unmatched: 3. The CDR3 spans 15 residues. Germline CDR1 and CDR2: SGHRS and YFSETQ. The CDR3 DNA sequence: TGCGCCAGCAGCTTAGAGACAGGGGCTAATGAAAAACTGTTTTTT. This translates into CASSLETGANEKLFF.

This clone was seen only once. The V and J genes are TRBV4-1 and TRBJ2-5; no firm D call. The J call is doubtful: the DNA matches TRBJ2-7 better. The CDR3 consists of 16 residues. The germline gives CDR1 MGHRA, CDR2 YSYEKL. CDR3 loop: CASSQGPQESSYEQYF. Written as DNA, the CDR3 is TGCGCCAGCAGCCAAGGGCCGCAGGAAAGCTCCTACGAGCAGTACTTC.

The V call is TRBV9, the J call TRBJ2-3, with TRBD2 matching 7 bases. The germline V gene has CDR1 SGDLS and CDR2 YYNGEE. Trimming took 0 bases from V and 1 from J; bases not matched to a gene: 5. The CDR3 is 16 residues long. As DNA, the CDR3 is TGTGCCAGCAGCGTAGGCGCGGGAGTCCGCACAGATACGCAGTATTTT. It encodes CASSVGAGVRTDTQYF.

In this sample, this clone turned up once. J is TRBJ2-4 and V is TRBV4-1, with 11 positions matching TRBD1. The CDR3 covers 18 residues. The V segment lost 6 bases and the J segment 1 base; nucleotides outside the gene matches: 11. Germline V gene data show CDR1 as MGHRA and CDR2 as YSYEKL. The CDR3 region is CASRPGTGGTPAKNIQYF. CDR3 sequence (DNA): TGCGCCAGCAGGCCCGGGACAGGGGGAACTCCGGCCAAAAACATTCAGTACTTC.

The V gene is TRBV6-1, the J gene TRBJ2-7; 10 bases match TRBD2. With V trimmed by 3 bases and J by 0 bases, 8 bases remained unmatched. CDR3 length: 17 amino acids. The germline gives CDR1 MNHNS, CDR2 SASEGT. The CDR3 loop is CASSDPGLASYSYEQYF. CDR3 sequence (DNA): TGTGCCAGCAGTGATCCGGGACTAGCGTCCTACTCCTACGAGCAGTACTTC.

The rearrangement uses TRBV10-3 and TRBJ1-3; 7 positions agree with TRBD1. V was pared by 6 bases and J by 0 bases, with 5 bases of the junction left unmatched. The CDR3 has 15 amino acids. Germline assignment: CDR1 ENHRY and CDR2 SYGVKD. DNA of the CDR3: TGTGCCATCAGGGATGACAGGGACTCTGGAAACACCATATATTTT. Translation: CAIRDDRDSGNTIYF.

The chain carries TRBV5-6 and TRBJ1-5, with 7 positions matching TRBD1. Germline V gene lookup returns CDR1 SGHDT and CDR2 YYEEEE. The trim removed 1 base at V and 2 bases at J, leaving 12 bases unmatched. The CDR3 spans 18 residues. CDR3 sequence: CASSLYGTVLFGNQPQHF. CDR3 bases: TGTGCCAGCAGCTTGTACGGGACAGTCTTGTTTGGCAATCAGCCCCAGCATTTT.